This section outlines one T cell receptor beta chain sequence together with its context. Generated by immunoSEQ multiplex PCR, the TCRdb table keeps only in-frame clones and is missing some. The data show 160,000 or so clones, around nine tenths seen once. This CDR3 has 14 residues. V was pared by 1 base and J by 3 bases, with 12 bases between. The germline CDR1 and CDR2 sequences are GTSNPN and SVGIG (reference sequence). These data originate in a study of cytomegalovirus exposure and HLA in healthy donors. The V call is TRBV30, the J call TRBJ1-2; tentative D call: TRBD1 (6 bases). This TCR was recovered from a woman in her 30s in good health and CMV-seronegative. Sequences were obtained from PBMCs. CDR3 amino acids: CAWSDRENYYGYTF. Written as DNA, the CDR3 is TGTGCCTGGAGTGACAGGGAGAATTACTATGGCTACACCTTC.